One T cell receptor (beta chain) is described in this entry. CDR1 SNHLY and CDR2 FYNNEI come from the germline V gene. The CDR3 spans 15 residues. The data originate from a study of blood T cells in healthy people across ages. A sample-barcoded 5' primer and a J-beta primer mix were used in a second PCR of roughly 7 to 11 cycles. From the 5' RACE reads, TCRdb called clonotypes with MiXCR, one entry per CDR3 protein. Of about 640,000 distinct CDR3 sequences in the sample, less than 35% were seen once. The sequenced sample consisted of blood. The TCR was taken from a woman older than 75 in good health. The chain recombines TRBV2 with TRBJ2-5, with 11 bases matching TRBD2. The DNA end is a closer match to TRBJ2-1, so the J assignment may be wrong. This CDR3 is CASTGTSGYQETQFF. For the CDR3, the DNA is TGTGCCAGCACCGGGACTAGCGGATACCAAGAGACCCAGTTCTTC.